These 8 T cell receptor beta chains came from one sample sequenced in a study of T cells in Graves' hyperthyroidism and ophthalmopathy. Amplification of TCR beta CDR3 regions was performed using RNA transcripts as template. The study used the HTBI primer set for a first-round RT-PCR of the TCR CDR3. In TCRdb, the multiplex PCR reads were re-called with MiXCR into one record per CDR3 protein. The sample has 550,000 to 650,000 distinct CDR3 sequences, around 13% seen once. Source material: blood. These receptors were obtained from a woman aged 40 to 55 with Graves' hyperthyroidism.

The rearrangement uses TRBV5-6 and TRBJ1-3; D is unclear. CDR3 size: 14 residues. CDR1 and CDR2 (germline): SGHDT, YYEEEE. V was shortened by 0 bases and J by 2 bases, with 6 bases between the two germline ends. The DNA of the CDR3 is TGTGCCAGCAGCTTGGTAACAGCTGGAAACACCATATATTTT. Protein product: CASSLVTAGNTIYF.

Points on this clonotype: The conserved phenylalanine or tryptophan normally closing the CDR3 is absent here, so this likely arose from a read error. This chain uses TRBV3-1 with TRBJ2-1; D is unclear. Trimming took off 5 bases at V and 4 bases at J, with 9 bases between the two ends. CDR3 length: 13 residues. Germline loops: CDR1 LGHDT, CDR2 YNNKEL (reference sequence). The chain's CDR3 is CASSSTSYNEQFS. In nucleotides, the CDR3 is TGTGCCAGCAGCTCCACATCATACAATGAGCAGTTCTCC.

This clonotype was counted ten times or more. The chain employs TRBV28 and TRBJ2-1, with D possibly matching TRBD2 (6 bases). The germline V gene has CDR1 MDHEN and CDR2 SYDVKM. The V end lost 7 bases, the J end lost 1 base, and 17 bases lay between the germline ends. The CDR3 covers 16 residues. The CDR3 coding sequence is TGTGCCAGCATCCCGACGGGGGATTATTCCTACAATGAGCAGTTCTTC. This translates into CASIPTGDYSYNEQFF.

CDR3 bases: TGTGCCAGCAGCCAGACAGGGATCGGCAATCAGCCCCAGCATTTT. This sequence encodes CASSQTGIGNQPQHF. The chain links TRBV7-9 to TRBJ1-5; TRBD1 aligns across 7 bases. The V segment lost 5 bases and the J segment 2 bases; nucleotides outside the gene matches: 6. Germline V gives CDR1 SEHNR, CDR2 FQNEAQ (reference sequence). The CDR3 extends over 15 amino acids.

This clonotype has just a few counts. V is TRBV6-1 and J is TRBJ2-7; D might be TRBD2 (5 bases). Germline CDR1 reads MNHNS; CDR2 reads SASEGT. V was pared by 10 bases and J by 6 bases, with 13 bases between. The CDR3 covers 11 residues. The CDR3 sequence: CATQLGSEQYF. DNA for the CDR3: TGTGCCACCCAACTAGGTAGCGAGCAGTACTTC.

This clonotype has a count of ten or more. The chain employs TRBV12-3 or TRBV12-4 and TRBJ1-1, with D uncertain. The CDR3 consists of 16 residues. Between the trimmed V and J ends, which lost 1 base and 2 bases, there was a span of 14 bases. The CDR3 bases are TGTGCCAGCAGTTTAGAGACTGGGGAGGCCAACACTGAAGCTTTCTTT. It encodes CASSLETGEANTEAFF.

This clonotype was picked up many times. The chain links TRBV11-2 to TRBJ1-3; D might be TRBD1 (6 bases). Trimming shortened V by 0 bases and J by 7 bases, and 19 bases separated the two germline ends. Germline-derived CDR1 and CDR2 are SGHAT and FQNNGV. This CDR3 region has 17 residues. CDR3 DNA sequence: TGTGCCAGCAGCTTAGATTCGGTGGGGGCGAGTTTCAACACCATATATTTT. Translation: CASSLDSVGASFNTIYF. The entire variable domain, with the rest obtained from reference TRBV11-2 and TRBJ1-3, is as follows: EAGVAQSPRYKIIEKRQSVAFWCNPISGHATLYWYQQILGQGPKLLIQFQNNGVVDDSQLPKDRFSAERLKGVDSTLKIQPAKLEDSAVYLCASSLDSVGASFNTIYFGEGSWLTVV.

V is TRBV27 and J is TRBJ1-5; D is ambiguous. The V gene lost 6 bases and the J gene lost 3 bases, with 12 bases spanning the gap. Germline-derived CDR1 and CDR2 are MNHEY and SMNVEV (reference sequence). The CDR3 consists of 14 residues. CDR3 DNA sequence: TGTGCCAGCAGCGGCGGGTGGTACAATCAGCCCCAGCATTTT. Encoded protein: CASSGGWYNQPQHF.